Shown below are 7 T cell receptor beta chains from a single sample sequenced in a study of OX40 agonist ivuxolimab in advanced cancers. The library was built by means of the immunoSEQ multiplex PCR assay. TCRdb mirrors the immuneACCESS table, restricted to in-frame sequences. Some clones are absent from its copies; in checked studies, under half trace to an unresolved V gene, and the reason for the others is unknown. The sample table records about 94,000 clones; more than 75% of these occur just once. The top ten clonotypes cover 0.3% to 0.35% of the sample. Sample: CD4+ or CD8+ T cells sorted from blood, taken in a trial of the OX40 agonist ivuxolimab. The source of these receptors is an adult with an advanced solid tumor such as melanoma, head and neck, liver or kidney cancer.

The genes are TRBV19 and TRBJ1-5; a weak D match, TRBD1 (5 bases). Germline CDR1 is LNHDA and CDR2 is SQIVND (reference sequence). Trimming shortened V by 8 bases and J by 2 bases, and 10 bases separated the two germline ends. CDR3 length: 13 amino acids. The CDR3 bases are TGTGCCAGTGGACATCTTGGCAATCAGCCCCAGCATTTT. It codes for CASGHLGNQPQHF.

This clone was seen more than once but under ten times. CDR3 coding DNA: TGCAGCGGGGAAACTCACGAGACCCAGTACTTC. Amino acid sequence: CSGETHETQYF. This chain joins TRBV29-1 and TRBJ2-5; D is undetermined. The CDR3 consists of 11 residues. V was trimmed by 7 bases and J by 5 bases, leaving 11 bases between them. Looked up from germline, CDR1 is SQVTM and CDR2 is ANQGSEA.

This sequence joins TRBV27 and TRBJ1-5, with 9 positions matching TRBD1. CDR3 length: 15 amino acids. J gave up 4 bases and V 6 bases, and 7 bases lay outside the gene matches. The germline gives CDR1 MNHEY, CDR2 SMNVEV (reference sequence). CDR3 in amino acids: CASRSGQGRNQPQHF. DNA for the CDR3: TGTGCCAGCAGGTCTGGACAGGGGAGGAATCAGCCCCAGCATTTT.

The rearrangement uses TRBV18 and TRBJ2-7; the match to TRBD2 covers 7 bases. The CDR3 sequence is 13 residues long. V was pared by 6 bases and J by 1 base, with 3 bases of the junction left unmatched. Germline V gene data show CDR1 as KGHSH and CDR2 as LQKENI. Here the CDR3 DNA reads TGTGCCAGCTCTGGGGGGGGGTCCTACGAGCAGTACTTC. Its protein is CASSGGGSYEQYF.

The rearrangement links TRBV6-1 to TRBJ2-1; perhaps D is TRBD1 or TRBD2 (5 bases each). Germline CDR1 reads MNHNS; CDR2 reads SASEGT. CDR3 length: 16 amino acids. V lost 4 bases, J lost 0 bases, and 13 bases lay in between. CDR3 sequence: CASSGTGPSSYNEQFF. The CDR3 nucleotides are TGTGCCAGCAGTGGAACGGGACCGAGCTCCTACAATGAGCAGTTCTTC.

This rearrangement joins TRBV4-2 to TRBJ2-7; D gene ambiguous. The V end lost 0 bases, the J end lost 3 bases, and 12 bases lay between the germline ends. The V gene's germline CDR1 is LGHNA and CDR2 YNFKEQ. The CDR3 runs to 15 residues. CDR3 DNA sequence: TGTGCCAGCAGCCAAGACTGGGTGGGAAGCTACGAGCAGTACTTC. It is translated as CASSQDWVGSYEQYF.

The rearrangement joins TRBV6-7 to TRBJ1-1; maybe TRBD1 (6 bases). TRBV6-7 qualifies as an ORF whose function is uncertain. V was shortened by 10 bases and J by 1 base, with 16 bases between the two germline ends. The CDR3 has 14 amino acids. The CDR3 DNA reads TGTGCCACCGGAAAGGGGGGTCGGAACACTGAAGCTTTCTTT. Translation: CATGKGGRNTEAFF.